What follows is one T cell receptor beta chain and its context. The antigen remains unidentified. The entry originates in a study of CD8+ T cells in alopecia areata. Study overall: Treatment of the treated patients consisted of oral tofacitinib, 5 to 10 mg twice daily. Study results and caveats: Possibly as an HLA-related effect, TCR sharing across patients appeared less clear than in mice. Many expanded lesional clones persisted in scalp and blood during tofacitinib treatment. Expanded CD8+ clones among the top 100, as well as scalp clonality, were significantly decreased by tofacitinib.

Noted treatment: oral pan-JAK inhibitor, 5-10 mg twice daily. Germline V gives CDR1 MNHEY, CDR2 SMNVEV (reference sequence). This CDR3 spans 14 amino acids. The trim removed 5 bases at V and 2 bases at J, leaving 2 bases unmatched. Sequencing templates came from extracted RNA that was reverse transcribed into cDNA. Clones were read by immunoSEQ multiplex PCR, and TCRdb kept only the in-frame ones, dropping some. The profile shows around 100,000 clones, approximately 54% of them singletons. The sequence was obtained from a human donor with alopecia areata. V usage is TRBV27 and J usage is TRBJ1-5; 8 bases align to TRBD1. Specimen: CD8+ T cells sorted from blood, collected at week 24, from a patient treated with tofacitinib. The CDR3 region has the DNA TGTGCCAGCAGTCTGACAGGGGGCAATCAGCCCCAGCATTTT. Residues: CASSLTGGNQPQHF.